Shown below are 2 T cell receptor beta chains from a single sample sequenced in a study of radiotherapy plus CTLA-4 blockade in lung cancer. Sequencing was performed with immunoSEQ multiplex PCR; in TCRdb, only in-frame clones are kept and a portion is missing. Here the sample spans approximately 89,000 clones, under 80% being singletons. The sequencing here drew on peripheral blood, taken from a patient treated with radiotherapy plus ipilimumab. These receptors were taken from a human donor with non-small cell lung cancer who had a partial response to radiotherapy plus ipilimumab. Some clones in this sample may be carry-over from other donors' samples.

The CDR3 here is CASSLSGAASYNEQFF. In DNA form, the CDR3 reads TGTGCCAGCAGCTTAAGTGGGGCGGCCTCCTACAATGAGCAGTTCTTC. This rearrangement joins TRBV7-3 to TRBJ2-1; TRBD1 is a possible D gene (5 bases). Trimming took off 1 base at V and 0 bases at J, with 10 bases between the two ends. This CDR3 has 16 amino acids. The germline CDR1 and CDR2 sequences are SGHTA and FQGTGA.

DNA for the CDR3: TGTGCCAGCAGTTACAGCGACAGGGGCTCCTACGAGCAGTACTTC. Amino acid sequence: CASSYSDRGSYEQYF. The rearrangement links TRBV6-6 to TRBJ2-7; 8 bases agree with TRBD1. The germline V gene has CDR1 MNHNY and CDR2 SVGAGI (reference sequence). The length of the CDR3 is 15 residues. V shed 2 bases and J 0 bases; nucleotides not matched to a gene: 3.